A selection of T cell receptor beta chains follows, all from one sample in a study of post-analysis software for immune sequencing data. MiXCR, applied by TCRdb to the PCR reads, yields one record per CDR3 protein. The repertoire holds about 560,000 distinct CDR3 sequences, around 47% seen once, with 1.5% to 2% in the top ten. Specimen: blood. These receptors were obtained from a girl aged 10 to 17 with multiple sclerosis. The CDR3 runs from the conserved cysteine through the conserved F or W. Each record gives: J gene, CDR3 length, V gene, clone size, D gene, CDR3 DNA, CDR3 protein. The D gene is left open where the match is weak. A clone size is listed for some rows: how often the clone was seen (once, few, many), or a class if it is expanded.

TRBJ2-3 | 15 | TRBV10-3 | . | TRBD2 | TGTGCCATCAGTGAGACTCGGGGGGGCACAGATACGCAGTATTTT | CAISETRGGTDTQYF
TRBJ1-6 | 15 | TRBV5-1 | . | . | TGCGCCAGCAGCTTGGTTGGGGCCCCTAATTCACCCCTCCACTTT | CASSLVGAPNSPLHF
TRBJ2-3 | 15 | TRBV20-1 | few | . | TGCAGTGCCCGGGACGGTGCGGGCCACACAGATACGCAGTATTTT | CSARDGAGHTDTQYF
TRBJ1-5 | 14 | TRBV20-1 | . | . | TGCAGCGCAGAATCCACGCTTCCGAATCAGCCCCAGCATTTT | CSAESTLPNQPQHF
TRBJ1-1 | 16 | TRBV7-2 | few | TRBD1 | TGTGCCAGCAGCTCTACCACAGGGGATAGGAACACTGAAGCTTTCTTT | CASSSTTGDRNTEAFF
TRBJ2-1 | 15 | TRBV7-9 | few | TRBD2 | TGTGCCAGCAGCTCGCCACTAGCGCGGCACAATGAGCAGTTCTTC | CASSSPLARHNEQFF
TRBJ1-2 | 12 | TRBV20-1 | few | . | TGCAGTGCTTCCTTACAGGGCTATGGCTACACCTTC | CSASLQGYGYTF
TRBJ2-1 | 17 | TRBV5-1 | . | TRBD2 | TGCGCCAGCAGCTCCGGACTAGCGGGGGGGAGGAGCAATGAGCAGTTCTTC | CASSSGLAGGRSNEQFF
TRBJ1-2 | 13 | TRBV20-1 | . | . | TGCAGTGCTAGAGATTTTGGGCAGCAGGGCTACACCTTC | CSARDFGQQGYTF
TRBJ2-1 | 14 | TRBV7-2 | . | . | TGTGCCAGCAGGGGACCGGGATACTACAATGAGCAGTTCTTC | CASRGPGYYNEQFF
TRBJ2-3 | 15 | TRBV7-2 | . | . | TGTGCCAGCAGCGCTATCGGTTCGCGCACAGATACGCAGTATTTT | CASSAIGSRTDTQYF
TRBJ2-5 | 14 | TRBV29-1 | . | . | TGCAGCGGGGATTTACAGGGTGGCCAAGAGACCCAGTACTTC | CSGDLQGGQETQYF
TRBJ2-3 | 14 | TRBV29-1 | few | TRBD1 | TGCAGCGTTTCCGCTACAGGGGGGAGGGATACGCAGTATTTT | CSVSATGGRDTQYF
TRBJ2-5 | 15 | TRBV12-3/TRBV12-4 | once | . | TGTGCCAGCAGTTTAGGGACAGTTAGGTCAGAGACCCAGTACTTC | CASSLGTVRSETQYF
TRBJ2-5 | 17 | TRBV7-9 | . | TRBD2 | TGTGCCAGCAGCTTAGCGGTAGGACTAGCGCACCAAGAGACCCAGTACTTC | CASSLAVGLAHQETQYF
TRBJ2-1 | 19 | TRBV5-1 | . | TRBD1 | TGCGCCAGCAGCTTGGTAAGCAGGGGGCGCAGGGGCACCTACAATGAGCAGTTCTTC | CASSLVSRGRRGTYNEQFF
TRBJ2-7 | 15 | TRBV12-3/TRBV12-4 | . | . | TGTGCCAGCAGTTTGGGTCTATCGAGCTCCTACGAGCAGTACTTC | CASSLGLSSSYEQYF
TRBJ2-2 | 17 | TRBV7-6 | . | . | TGTGCCAGCAGCCGGTCCTCAAGGTTCGCGAACACCGGGGAGCTGTTTTTT | CASSRSSRFANTGELFF
TRBJ2-1 | 14 | TRBV10-2 | . | TRBD2 | TGCGCCAGCAGCACTAGCGGGACCTACAATGAGCAGTTCTTC | CASSTSGTYNEQFF
TRBJ1-1 | 13 | TRBV29-1 | . | . | TGCGTTACGGGTGGGGTCGTGAACACTGAAGCTTTCTTT | CVTGGVVNTEAFF
TRBJ1-2 | 15 | TRBV5-1 | . | . | TGCGCCAGCAGGGGGCCGGAGGGAGACATCGATGGCTACACCTTC | CASRGPEGDIDGYTF
TRBJ2-5 | 13 | TRBV10-3 | . | TRBD2 | TGTGCCAGTAGCGGGGGGGCTGTGGAGACCCAGTACTTC | CASSGGAVETQYF
TRBJ1-1 | 14 | TRBV20-1 | . | . | TGCAGTGCTAGCCTAGGGGGGGGCGGGACTGAAGCTTTCTTT | CSASLGGGGTEAFF
TRBJ2-3 | 16 | TRBV6-5 | few | TRBD2 | TGTGCCAGCAGACTGACTAGCGGGGTTAGCACAGATACGCAGTATTTT | CASRLTSGVSTDTQYF
TRBJ2-5 | 14 | TRBV12-3/TRBV12-4 | few | . | TGTGCCAGCAGTTCTGACCCTGGAGGGGAGACCCAGTACTTC | CASSSDPGGETQYF
TRBJ2-3 | 12 | TRBV12-3/TRBV12-4 | . | . | TGTGCCAGCAGTTTCGGGTTAGGTACGCAGTATTTT | CASSFGLGTQYF
TRBJ1-2 | 13 | TRBV18 | . | . | TGTGCCAGCTCACCACCTGAAAACTATGGCTACACCTTC | CASSPPENYGYTF
TRBJ1-2 | 13 | TRBV14 | . | . | TGTGCCAGCAGCCGGGACGTGCTCTATGGCTACACCTTC | CASSRDVLYGYTF
TRBJ2-3 | 16 | TRBV5-1 | few | . | TGCGCCAGCAGCTTCTGGTCGGGCGGTAGCACAGATACGCAGTATTTT | CASSFWSGGSTDTQYF
TRBJ2-7 | 12 | TRBV9 | . | . | TGTGCCAGCAGCGTAGACAGCCGGGAGCAGTACTTC | CASSVDSREQYF
TRBJ1-2 | 12 | TRBV12-3/TRBV12-4 | . | . | TGTGCCAGCGCCCAAGCATCGGCTGGCTACACCTTC | CASAQASAGYTF
TRBJ2-1 | 16 | TRBV29-1 | many | TRBD1 | TGCAGCGTTGATGGCTATGCGGGACAGGTCTCCAATGAGCAGTTCTTC | CSVDGYAGQVSNEQFF
TRBJ2-7 | 11 | TRBV20-1 | few | . | TGCAGTGCTAGGGTATACGACGAGCAGTACTTC | CSARVYDEQYF
TRBJ2-7 | 12 | TRBV12-3/TRBV12-4 | . | . | TGTGCCAGCAGGGAGGGCGTCTACGAGCAGTACTTC | CASREGVYEQYF
TRBJ2-4 | 17 | TRBV5-1 | . | TRBD1 | TGCGCCAGCAGCGTTAAATCCGGGACAGGGGGATTGAACATTCAGTACTTC | CASSVKSGTGGLNIQYF
TRBJ1-5 | 15 | TRBV2 | once | . | TGTGCCAGCACTCCCGCGGGACTTAGCAATCAGCCCCAGCATTTT | CASTPAGLSNQPQHF
TRBJ1-5 | 14 | TRBV6-4 | . | . | TGTGCCAGCAGTGACAGTTTTGGAAATCAGCCCCAGCATTTT | CASSDSFGNQPQHF
TRBJ2-7 | 15 | TRBV5-1 | . | TRBD1 | TGCGCCAGCAGCCCCGGGACAGCGAATCCCTACGAGCAGTACTTC | CASSPGTANPYEQYF
TRBJ2-1 | 12 | TRBV12-3/TRBV12-4 | . | . | TGTGCCAGCAGTTTTATCAGGGGTCGGCAGTTCTTC | CASSFIRGRQFF
TRBJ2-1 | 14 | TRBV10-3 | . | . | TGTGCCATCAGTGAGTCCAAGGTCCTCAATGAGCAGTTCTTC | CAISESKVLNEQFF
TRBJ2-3 | 15 | TRBV9 | few | TRBD2 | TGTGCCAGCAGCGTAGCTAGCGGGGTCACAGATACGCAGTATTTT | CASSVASGVTDTQYF
TRBJ2-3 | 14 | TRBV10-3 | . | . | TGTGCCATCAGTGAGTCGGACTCCCCAGATACGCAGTATTTT | CAISESDSPDTQYF
TRBJ2-3 | 19 | TRBV5-6 | . | . | TGTGCCAGCAGCCCCGGACTGAGCCTGGCGGGGACCCGGGGAGATACGCAGTATTTT | CASSPGLSLAGTRGDTQYF
TRBJ2-1 | 13 | TRBV29-1 | few | TRBD2 | TGCAGCGCCGGACTAGCGGGAAGGAATGAGCAGTTCTTC | CSAGLAGRNEQFF
TRBJ2-7 | 15 | TRBV4-1 | few | . | TGCGCCAGCAGCCAAGACCCGACGGGGGCGGGGGAGCAGTACTTC | CASSQDPTGAGEQYF
TRBJ2-1 | 15 | TRBV28 | few | . | TGTGCCAGCAGTTCCGGGACTGCTTACTACAATGAGCAGTTCTTC | CASSSGTAYYNEQFF
TRBJ2-5 | 14 | TRBV5-1 | few | TRBD2 | TGCGCCAGCAGCGCGGGACTAGCGGGAGACAAGCAGTACTTC | CASSAGLAGDKQYF
TRBJ1-2 | 14 | TRBV4-1 | many | . | TGCGCCAGCAGCCAAGTGGGAATCGACTATGGCTACACCTTC | CASSQVGIDYGYTF
TRBJ2-3 | 13 | TRBV24-1 | few | . | TGTGCCACCAGTGACCCCGTGGTGGGCACGCAGTATTTT | CATSDPVVGTQYF
TRBJ2-1 | 15 | TRBV5-5 | once | TRBD1 | TGTGCCAGCAGCTTGAGACAGGGCGAAGATGCTGAGCAGTTCTTC | CASSLRQGEDAEQFF
TRBJ2-7 | 14 | TRBV15 | . | . | TGTGCCACCAGCAGAGACCGGCTTCTCTACGAGCAGTACTTC | CATSRDRLLYEQYF
TRBJ2-5 | 12 | TRBV20-1 | . | TRBD1 | TGCAGTGCGTTACAGGGGGCTGGGGAGCAGTACTTC | CSALQGAGEQYF
TRBJ1-4 | 14 | TRBV5-1 | few | . | TGCGCCAGCAGCTTGGGGGGGCCTGATGAAAAACTGTTTTTT | CASSLGGPDEKLFF
TRBJ1-2 | 15 | TRBV5-1 | . | . | TGCGCCAGCAGCTTGGATGCGGAACAGGGCTTTGGCTACACCTTC | CASSLDAEQGFGYTF
TRBJ1-5 | 16 | TRBV28 | . | . | TGTGCCAGCAGTGCCCTAGGGGGGGCGAAAAATCAGCCCCAGCATTTT | CASSALGGAKNQPQHF
TRBJ2-3 | 15 | TRBV29-1 | few | . | TGCAGCGTTGAGGGACAGGCAGCGGGGACAGATACGCAGTATTTT | CSVEGQAAGTDTQYF
TRBJ2-1 | 15 | TRBV5-1 | . | . | TGCGCCAGCAGCTTGGCCGAGGGCGGCCAGAATGAGCAGTTCTTC | CASSLAEGGQNEQFF
TRBJ2-1 | 13 | TRBV30 | few | . | TGTGCCTGGGCGGGGGCAGGGGATAATGAGCAGTTCTTC | CAWAGAGDNEQFF
TRBJ2-7 | 15 | TRBV5-6 | . | . | TGTGCCAGCAGCACCCGGGCCCCCCGTGCCCCCGAGCAGTACTTC | CASSTRAPRAPEQYF